A selection of T cell receptor beta chains follows, all from one sample in a study of blood T cell repertoires in COVID-19. This table comes from immunoSEQ multiplex PCR, and its TCRdb copy is limited to in-frame clones, with some not included. This table holds approximately 94,000 clones, over 80% found once. Sequenced: peripheral blood. The receptors here all came from a woman aged 50 to 60 in a cohort sampled during active COVID-19. Each CDR3 is given with its conserved first and last residue. The D gene is left open where the match is weak. Size is stated for part of the rows, as once, few or many counts, or as a class when the clone is expanded.

V gene	clone size	D gene	J gene	CDR3 DNA	CDR3 protein
TRBV7-9	.	TRBD1	TRBJ1-3	TGTGCCAGCACACCTTTCGAGGGGGCCACCATATATTTT	CASTPFEGATIYF
TRBV4-1	.	.	TRBJ1-1	TGCGCCAGCAGCCAAAGATTTCAGGGCTCCGCTGAAGCTTTCTTT	CASSQRFQGSAEAFF
TRBV15	.	.	TRBJ1-4	TGTGCCACCAGCAGAGCGGACAGTCTGGTAGTAAAACTGTTTTTT	CATSRADSLVVKLFF
TRBV19	.	.	TRBJ1-3	TGTGCCAGTAGTAAGGGGGAAAGCTCTGGAAACACCATATATTTT	CASSKGESSGNTIYF
TRBV3-1/TRBV3-2	once	TRBD2	TRBJ2-7	TGTGCCAGCAGCCAATTTGGCAGGGAGGGCGAGCAGTACTTC	CASSQFGREGEQYF
TRBV7-3	.	.	TRBJ2-1	TGTGCCAGCAGCCCCCACCCTGACAGGGAGCAGTTCTTC	CASSPHPDREQFF
TRBV19	.	TRBD1	TRBJ1-5	TGTGCCAGTAGTAAGGCAGGGGGCCAGCCCCAGCATTTT	CASSKAGGQPQHF
TRBV5-1	once	TRBD1	TRBJ1-1	TGCGCCAGCAGCGGGACAGGGTTCATGAACACTGAAGCTTTCTTT	CASSGTGFMNTEAFF
TRBV29-1	.	.	TRBJ1-1	TGCAGCGCGGGGGCGGGGAACACTGAAGCTTTCTTT	CSAGAGNTEAFF
TRBV13	.	TRBD1	TRBJ1-1	TGTGCCAGCAGCTTAGAAGGTTATACTCTTACAGGGGGCGCGACTGAAGCTTTCTTT	CASSLEGYTLTGGATEAFF
TRBV6-5	.	.	TRBJ1-6	TGTGCCAGCAACATACAGGGCTCCTATAATTCACCCCTCCACTTT	CASNIQGSYNSPLHF
TRBV29-1	.	TRBD1	TRBJ2-1	TGCAGCGAAACGAGACAGGGAGTAGGCAATGAGCAGTTCTTC	CSETRQGVGNEQFF
TRBV2	few	TRBD2	TRBJ2-7	TGTGCCAGCGCCGTAGGGACTAGTAAGGGCCACCTCTCCTACGAGCAGTACTTC	CASAVGTSKGHLSYEQYF
TRBV28	.	.	TRBJ1-5	TGTGCCAGCAGTTTGACGGGGGGAATGGGGCCCCAGCATTTT	CASSLTGGMGPQHF
TRBV6-2/TRBV6-3	.	.	TRBJ1-1	TGTGCCAGCAGTTTTGTGAGTGGAGACACTGAAGCTTTCTTT	CASSFVSGDTEAFF
TRBV27	.	.	TRBJ1-2	TGTGCCAGCAGCCCGGGGATAGACTATGGCTACACCTTC	CASSPGIDYGYTF
TRBV30	.	.	TRBJ2-3	TGTGCCTGGAGTGCCGGGAGCAGCACAGATACGCAGTATTTT	CAWSAGSSTDTQYF
TRBV28	.	.	TRBJ1-2	TGTGCCATTGGGCAGGGATCTTTTGGCTACACCTTC	CAIGQGSFGYTF
TRBV10-3	.	TRBD1	TRBJ1-3	TGTGCCATCAGTGACTCGGGACAGGGAAACACCATATATTTT	CAISDSGQGNTIYF
TRBV3-1/TRBV3-2	.	TRBD1	TRBJ2-7	TGTGCCAGCGGAGACAGGGCTTCCCAGTACTTC	CASGDRASQYF
TRBV27	once	.	TRBJ1-6	TGTGCCAGCAGCCCCGGGGACACCAGATACTATAATTCACCCCTCCACTTT	CASSPGDTRYYNSPLHF
TRBV6-5	.	.	TRBJ1-5	TGTGCCAGCAGCCCCGGACTGATGAATCAGCCCCAGCATTTT	CASSPGLMNQPQHF
TRBV5-8	.	.	TRBJ2-1	TGTGCCAGCAGCTTGTTGGTGGGGGCCTCCTACAATGAGCAGTTCTTC	CASSLLVGASYNEQFF
TRBV4-1	.	TRBD1	TRBJ2-3	TGCGCCAGCAGCCAAGGCCCCGGGACAGGGGGTACAGATACGCAGTATTTT	CASSQGPGTGGTDTQYF
TRBV11-3	.	.	TRBJ2-1	TGTGCCAGCAGTTCAAATCTCCCCGGGGACAATGAGCAGTTCTTC	CASSSNLPGDNEQFF
TRBV30	.	TRBD1	TRBJ1-1	TGTGCCTGGAAACTCGCCGGGACAGGGAACACTGAAGCTTTCTTT	CAWKLAGTGNTEAFF
TRBV4-2	few	.	TRBJ1-2	TGTGCCAGCAGCCAAGATCCGGCAGGGACTAACTATGGCTACACCTTC	CASSQDPAGTNYGYTF
TRBV6-1	.	TRBD2	TRBJ2-7	TGTGCCAGCAGTCAAGCGGGAGGTACTTACGAGCAGTACTTC	CASSQAGGTYEQYF
TRBV5-5	.	.	TRBJ1-4	TGTGCCAGCACCTTGATAGTAGAGGGAAATGAAAAACTGTTTTTT	CASTLIVEGNEKLFF
TRBV18	.	.	TRBJ2-1	TGTGCCAGCTCGCGACAGGTCAGGGATGAGCAGTTCTTC	CASSRQVRDEQFF
TRBV7-8	.	.	TRBJ1-6	TGTGCCAGCAGCTTAGGAGGGATGGAAGCACCCCTCCACTTT	CASSLGGMEAPLHF
TRBV3-1/TRBV3-2	once	TRBD1	TRBJ2-1	TGTGCCAGCAGCCTCGGGACAGGGAGTCGTGAGCAGTTCTTC	CASSLGTGSREQFF
TRBV5-3	.	TRBD2	TRBJ2-7	TGTGCCAGAAGCTTCCCCTACGGGAGGCCCTACGAGCAGTACTTC	CARSFPYGRPYEQYF
TRBV12-3/TRBV12-4	.	.	TRBJ1-1	TGTGCCAGCACTTCACTCCGGGACACTGAAGCTTTCTTT	CASTSLRDTEAFF
TRBV6-4	once	TRBD1	TRBJ1-2	TGTGCCAGCAGGCACCCAAGACAGGGTAGGTATGGCTACACCTTC	CASRHPRQGRYGYTF
TRBV3-1/TRBV3-2	.	.	TRBJ2-7	TGTGCCAGCAGCCAAGATCCAGGGGAGGAGCAGTACTTC	CASSQDPGEEQYF
TRBV11-2	.	.	TRBJ2-3	TGTGCCAGCAACGAAAGTGGCGGAATAATAACAGATACGCAGTATTTT	CASNESGGIITDTQYF
TRBV4-2	few	.	TRBJ2-7	TGTGCCAGCAGCCAAGTGCTGGGGACAACCTACGAGCAGTACTTC	CASSQVLGTTYEQYF
TRBV15	.	TRBD1	TRBJ2-1	TGTGCCACCAGCAGACCCACCACAGGGGAATACAATGAGCAGTTCTTC	CATSRPTTGEYNEQFF
TRBV2	.	.	TRBJ1-2	TGTGCCAGCAGTGAACAATATGGCTACACCTTC	CASSEQYGYTF
TRBV18	.	.	TRBJ1-2	TGTGCCAGCTCACCACTGAGTTCCAGGGATACGGGCTACACCTTC	CASSPLSSRDTGYTF
TRBV27	.	.	TRBJ2-5	TGTGCCAGCAGTTTTGGCGGGCAAGAGACCCAGTACTTC	CASSFGGQETQYF
TRBV2	.	TRBD1	TRBJ2-7	TGTGCCAGCAGTCGGGACAGGATATACGAGCAGTACTTC	CASSRDRIYEQYF
TRBV5-1	.	TRBD1	TRBJ1-1	TGCGCCAGCAGCTCATCGGACAGGATGAACACTGAAGCTTTCTTT	CASSSSDRMNTEAFF
TRBV10-3	.	.	TRBJ1-2	TGTGCCATCAGTGAGACCCGGGACACGAACTATGGCTACACCTTC	CAISETRDTNYGYTF
TRBV6-1	once	TRBD1	TRBJ1-2	TGTGCCAGCAGTGAAGCGAAGGGGGCATGGGGCTACACCTTC	CASSEAKGAWGYTF
TRBV11-1	.	.	TRBJ2-5	TGTGCCAGCAGCTTCAAAGCACTAGAAGAGACCCAGTACTTC	CASSFKALEETQYF
TRBV7-9	.	TRBD2	TRBJ2-5	TGTGCCAGCAGCTTAGTGGGAGGGAGAGAGACCCAGTACTTC	CASSLVGGRETQYF
TRBV5-4	.	.	TRBJ2-7	TGTGCCAGCAGCCACGGTCCGTCCTACGAGCAGTACTTC	CASSHGPSYEQYF
TRBV3-1/TRBV3-2	once	.	TRBJ1-2	TGTGCCAGCAGCAAAGGGAGCCCGGGGGGCTACACCTTC	CASSKGSPGGYTF
TRBV12-3/TRBV12-4	once	.	TRBJ2-1	TGTGCCAGCAGTTCGCGCGGGGAGCAGTTCTTC	CASSSRGEQFF
TRBV7-6	.	TRBD2	TRBJ2-2	TGTGCCAGCAGCCAAAGAAGCGGGGCGGGGACCGGGGAGCTGTTTTTT	CASSQRSGAGTGELFF
TRBV19	.	TRBD1	TRBJ2-2	TGTGCCAGTAGTCCAGGACAGGTTGCCATCTCTCAGGAGCTGTTTTTT	CASSPGQVAISQELFF
TRBV10-3	.	TRBD1	TRBJ2-5	TGTGCCATCACCGAAGGGACAGGGGGCCGGGAGACCCAGTACTTC	CAITEGTGGRETQYF
TRBV27	.	.	TRBJ1-5	TGTGCCAGCAGCCACGGTGGACATTCGGGTCAGCCCCAGCATTTT	CASSHGGHSGQPQHF
TRBV4-2	.	TRBD2	TRBJ2-1	TGTGCCAGCAGCCAAAACGGCGGGAGGGCGAATGAGCAGTTCTTC	CASSQNGGRANEQFF
TRBV5-1	.	TRBD1	TRBJ2-7	TGCGCCAGCAGCCGAGGCGACAGGGTGGTCTCCTACGAGCAGTACTTC	CASSRGDRVVSYEQYF
TRBV16	.	.	TRBJ1-1	TGTGCCAGCAGCCGCGAAGGGGTGGGTCTCACTGAAGCTTTCTTT	CASSREGVGLTEAFF